This is a list of T cell receptor beta chains from one sample in a study of PD-1 blockade in classical Hodgkin lymphoma. Sequenced by immunoSEQ multiplex PCR; TCRdb stores in-frame clones only, minus some. The top ten hold about 2.6% of the sample, which has tens of thousands of clones, roughly two thirds seen once. Sample: peripheral blood mononuclear cells (PBMCs), taken before the fourth cycle of nivolumab. The receptors were sampled from a human donor with classical Hodgkin lymphoma. Both conserved end residues are part of each CDR3. The D gene is left open where the match is weak. Clone size, where shown, is once, few, many, or a class for clones that have expanded.

j_call,clone_size,v_call,d_call,cdr3_nt,cdr3_aa
TRBJ2-7,NA,TRBV6-1,NA,TGTGCCAGCAGTCCTACCTCCTACGAGCAGTACTTC,CASSPTSYEQYF
TRBJ1-1,NA,TRBV7-2,NA,TGTGCCAGCAGCTTATCTGGAGGGTCGAACACTGAAGCTTTCTTT,CASSLSGGSNTEAFF
TRBJ2-7,once,TRBV28,NA,TGTGCCAGCAGTTTAGTGGACTCCTACGAGCAGTACTTC,CASSLVDSYEQYF
TRBJ2-7,NA,TRBV7-8,TRBD1,TGTGCCAGCAGCTTAGGATATCAGGGGGCCTACGAGCAGTACTTC,CASSLGYQGAYEQYF
TRBJ1-2,NA,TRBV7-9,NA,TGTGCCAGCAGCTTAGCGCAGGACGATACCTCCTATGGCTACACCTTC,CASSLAQDDTSYGYTF
TRBJ1-5,NA,TRBV2,NA,TGTGCCAGCAGTGAATCCTTACATAGCAATCAGCCCCAGCATTTT,CASSESLHSNQPQHF
TRBJ2-1,NA,TRBV18,TRBD2,TGTGCCAGCTCACCACCGTCTAACGGGGGGGCCAATGAGCAGTTCTTC,CASSPPSNGGANEQFF
TRBJ2-7,NA,TRBV7-9,NA,TGTGCCAGCAGCTCGGGACCCACAGAGCCCTCCTACGAGCAGTACTTC,CASSSGPTEPSYEQYF
TRBJ2-2,NA,TRBV11-3,NA,TGTGCCAGCAGCCAATCCAGGTTCACCGGGGAGCTGTTTTTT,CASSQSRFTGELFF
TRBJ2-1,NA,TRBV6-1,TRBD1,TGTGCCAGCAGTGAGGGGACAGGGGGTAGTGAGCAGTTCTTC,CASSEGTGGSEQFF
TRBJ1-5,once,TRBV28,NA,TGTGCCAGCAAGCGTAGCAATCAGCCCCAGCATTTT,CASKRSNQPQHF
TRBJ1-1,NA,TRBV4-2,NA,TGTGCCAGCAGCCAAGGACAGATAAACACTGAAGCTTTCTTT,CASSQGQINTEAFF
TRBJ2-7,NA,TRBV7-9,NA,TGTGCCAGCAGCCCCTCTATGGGAGTACGCTCCTACGAGCAGTACTTC,CASSPSMGVRSYEQYF
TRBJ2-5,NA,TRBV19,TRBD1,TGTGCCAGTAGTAGCCAACCGCCCCCTCTGGACAGGGACCAAGAGACCCAGTACTTC,CASSSQPPPLDRDQETQYF